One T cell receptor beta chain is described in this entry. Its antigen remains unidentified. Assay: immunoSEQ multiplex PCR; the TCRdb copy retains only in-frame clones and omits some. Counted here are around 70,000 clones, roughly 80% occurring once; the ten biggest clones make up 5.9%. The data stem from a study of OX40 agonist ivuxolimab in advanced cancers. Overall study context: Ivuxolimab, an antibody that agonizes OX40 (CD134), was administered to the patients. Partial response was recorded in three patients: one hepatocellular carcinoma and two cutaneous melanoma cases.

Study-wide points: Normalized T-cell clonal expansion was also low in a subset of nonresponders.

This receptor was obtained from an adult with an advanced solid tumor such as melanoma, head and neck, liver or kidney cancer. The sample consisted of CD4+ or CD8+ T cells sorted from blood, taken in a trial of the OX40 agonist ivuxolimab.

The CDR3 DNA is TGTGCCAGCAGCCTCGGGACTAGCGGATCCACAGATACGCAGTATTTT. This gives the protein CASSLGTSGSTDTQYF. The V and J genes are TRBV27 and TRBJ2-3; TRBD2 matches 11 bases. CDR1 MNHEY and CDR2 SMNVEV come from the germline V gene (reference sequence). V trimming: 6 bases; J trimming: 2 bases; junction bases outside the gene matches: 7. The CDR3 has 16 amino acids.